One TCR beta chain is described in this entry. The antigen remains unidentified. 13 Jbeta primers and 60 Vbeta primers were used for the PCR. TCRdb's copy holds only in-frame clones and misses some; the assay was immunoSEQ multiplex PCR. The table includes approximately 170,000 clones, approximately 80% detected once. There are 15 residues in the CDR3. Germline assignment: CDR1 LNHDA and CDR2 SQIVND (reference sequence). Trimming removed 0 bases at V and 1 base at J, with 7 bases between. These data are taken from a study of cytomegalovirus exposure and HLA in healthy donors. Study conclusions and caveats: The study assumed roughly uniform donor sequencing depth for presence/absence analyses. Within an earlier analysis, most TCR beta V segments proved productive either about 90% or about 30% of the time. Most observed TCR sequences were rare, whereas some public TCRs were detected in many donors.

The sample comprised PBMCs. This rearrangement joins TRBV19 to TRBJ1-3; D is uncertain. The sequence was collected from a woman under 30 in good health and CMV-seronegative. This CDR3 is CASSIDVESGNTIYF. The DNA of the CDR3 is TGTGCCAGTAGTATAGATGTGGAGTCTGGAAACACCATATATTTT.